What follows is one TCR beta chain and its context. Its antigen is unidentified. The sample comes from a study of cytomegalovirus exposure and HLA in healthy donors. Study-wide background: Among about 200 million T cells, an earlier analysis found 120 million or so unique TCR beta sequences. Overall study findings and caveats: Most TCR sequences proved rare, with some public TCRs found in many donors. Researchers catalogued 160 or so TCR beta chains as cytomegalovirus-associated.

The PCR made use of 60 Vbeta and 13 Jbeta primers. Generated by immunoSEQ multiplex PCR, the TCRdb table keeps only in-frame clones and is missing some. The sample lists 95,000 to 150,000 clones, 65% to 90% occurring once. The V end lost 3 bases, the J end lost 5 bases, and 10 bases lay between the germline ends. The length of the CDR3 is 13 residues. The germline CDR1 and CDR2 sequences are LNHDA and SQIVND (reference sequence). This clonotype originated in a woman in her thirties or forties in good health and CMV-seronegative. J is TRBJ1-1 and V is TRBV19, with a possible D match to TRBD1 (6 bases). The sample comprised PBMCs. The CDR3 region has the DNA TGTGCCAGTAGTATTGAGGGGGGGACTGAAGCTTTCTTT. Its protein product is CASSIEGGTEAFF. The full variable domain, in which reference TRBV19 and TRBJ1-1 provide the parts outside the CDR3, is DGGITQSPKYLFRKEGQNVTLSCEQNLNHDAMYWYRQDPGQGLRLIYYSQIVNDFQKGDIAEGYSVSREKKESFPLTVTSAQKNPTAFYLCASSIEGGTEAFFGQGTRLTVV.